In this sample, the clone carrying this TCR beta chain turned up a few times. This entry is derived from a study of T cell responses to AZD1222 COVID-19 vaccine. The V gene end was trimmed by 4 bases and the J gene end by 3 bases; junction bases not matched to a gene: 7. This CDR3 has 15 amino acids. Germline lookup yields CDR1 SNHLY and CDR2 FYNNEI. Libraries were prepared by immunoSEQ multiplex PCR; TCRdb keeps only in-frame clonotypes and omits some of them. Here the sample spans about 170,000 clones, around 90% being singletons. The sequences come from peripheral blood, collected on day 0 of AZD1222 vaccination. The TCR sequence derives from an adult in good health. The rearrangement joins TRBV2 to TRBJ1-1; 8 nucleotides match TRBD1. The CDR3, as DNA: TGTGCCAGCAGTGTACTTGCAGGGGGCTACACTGAAGCTTTCTTT. It yields the protein CASSVLAGGYTEAFF. The variable domain in full, completed from reference TRBV2 and TRBJ1-1, reads EPEVTQTPSHQVTQMGQEVILRCVPISNHLYFYWYRQILGQKVEFLVSFYNNEISEKSEIFDDQFSVERPDGSNFTLKIRSTKLEDSAMYFCASSVLAGGYTEAFFGQGTRLTVV.